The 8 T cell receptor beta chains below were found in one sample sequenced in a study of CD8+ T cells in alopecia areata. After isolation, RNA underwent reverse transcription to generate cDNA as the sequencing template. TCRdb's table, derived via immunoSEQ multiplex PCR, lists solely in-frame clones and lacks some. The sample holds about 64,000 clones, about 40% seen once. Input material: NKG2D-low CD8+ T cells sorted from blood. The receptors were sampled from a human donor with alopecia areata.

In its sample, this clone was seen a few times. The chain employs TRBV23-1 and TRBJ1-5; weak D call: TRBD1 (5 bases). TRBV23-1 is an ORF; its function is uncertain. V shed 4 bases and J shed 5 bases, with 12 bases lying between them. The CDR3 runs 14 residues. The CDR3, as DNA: TGCGCCAGCAGTCTTAGAGGGGCAGATCAGCCCCAGCATTTT. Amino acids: CASSLRGADQPQHF.

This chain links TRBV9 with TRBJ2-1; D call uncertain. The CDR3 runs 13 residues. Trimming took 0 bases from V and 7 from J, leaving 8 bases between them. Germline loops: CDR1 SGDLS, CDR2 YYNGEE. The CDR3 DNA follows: TGTGCCAGCAGCGTAGATCAGTGGAATGAGCAGTTCTTC. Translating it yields CASSVDQWNEQFF.

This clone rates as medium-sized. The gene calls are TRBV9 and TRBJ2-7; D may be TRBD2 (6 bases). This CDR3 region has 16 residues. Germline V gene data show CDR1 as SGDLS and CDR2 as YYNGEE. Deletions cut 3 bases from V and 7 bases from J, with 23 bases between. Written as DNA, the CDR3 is TGTGCCAGCAGCGGACGACCCCTCGGGAGACGGGAAGAGCAGTACTTC. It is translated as CASSGRPLGRREEQYF.

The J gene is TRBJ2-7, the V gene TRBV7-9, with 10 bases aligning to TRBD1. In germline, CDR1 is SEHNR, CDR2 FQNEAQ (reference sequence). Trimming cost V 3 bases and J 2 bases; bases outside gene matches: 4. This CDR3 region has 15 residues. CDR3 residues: CASSLEGQGPYEQYF. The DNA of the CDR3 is TGTGCCAGCAGCTTGGAGGGACAGGGGCCCTACGAGCAGTACTTC.

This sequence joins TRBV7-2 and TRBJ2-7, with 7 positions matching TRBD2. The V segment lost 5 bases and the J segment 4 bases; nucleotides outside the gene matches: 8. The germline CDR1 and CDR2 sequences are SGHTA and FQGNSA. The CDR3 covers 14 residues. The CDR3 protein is CASSASRGGYEQYF. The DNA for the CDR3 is TGTGCCAGCAGCGCCTCGAGGGGAGGGTACGAGCAGTACTTC. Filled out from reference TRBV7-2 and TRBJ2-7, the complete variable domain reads GAGVSQSPSNKVTEKGKDVELRCDPISGHTALYWYRQSLGQGLEFLIYFQGNSAPDKSGLPSDRFSAERTGGSVSTLTIQRTQQEDSAVYLCASSASRGGYEQYFGPGTRLTVT.

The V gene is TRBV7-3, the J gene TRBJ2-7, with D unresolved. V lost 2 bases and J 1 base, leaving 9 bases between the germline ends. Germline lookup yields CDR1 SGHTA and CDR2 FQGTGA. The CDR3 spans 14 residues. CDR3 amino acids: CASSLSPGSYEQYF. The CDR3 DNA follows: TGTGCCAGCAGCTTATCGCCAGGTTCCTACGAGCAGTACTTC.

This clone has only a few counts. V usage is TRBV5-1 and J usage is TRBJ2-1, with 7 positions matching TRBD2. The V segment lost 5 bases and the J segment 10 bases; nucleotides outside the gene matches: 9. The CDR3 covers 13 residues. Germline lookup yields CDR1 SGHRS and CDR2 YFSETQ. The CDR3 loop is CASRLHTREEQFF. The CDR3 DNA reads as TGCGCCAGCAGACTACACACGCGGGAGGAGCAGTTCTTC. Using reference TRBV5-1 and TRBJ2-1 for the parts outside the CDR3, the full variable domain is KAGVTQTPRYLIKTRGQQVTLSCSPISGHRSVSWYQQTPGQGLQFLFEYFSETQRNKGNFPGRFSGRQFSNSRSEMNVSTLELGDSALYLCASRLHTREEQFFGPGTRLTVL.

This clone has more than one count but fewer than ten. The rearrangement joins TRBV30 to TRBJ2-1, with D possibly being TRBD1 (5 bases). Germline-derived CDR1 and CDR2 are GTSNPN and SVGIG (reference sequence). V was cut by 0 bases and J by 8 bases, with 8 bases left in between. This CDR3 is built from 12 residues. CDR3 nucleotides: TGTGCCTGGAGTGTTGGCAGGGATGAGCAGTTCTTC. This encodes CAWSVGRDEQFF.